The 29 T cell receptor beta chains below all came from one sample that was sequenced in a study of shared clonotypes between healthy human individuals. Profiled with immunoSEQ multiplex PCR; TCRdb holds only in-frame clones, not every one. Among a few million clones listed, more than 80% were seen once. Input material: naive CD4+ T cells from PBMCs. Subset: CD45RA+ positively selected. The receptor source for this set is a man aged 18 to 29 in good health. Some clones in this sample may be carry-over from other donors' samples.

The J gene is TRBJ2-7, the V gene TRBV9; 8 bases fit TRBD1. The germline V gene encodes CDR1 SGDLS and CDR2 YYNGEE. V lost 4 bases, J lost 4 bases, and 7 bases stayed unmatched. CDR3 size: 14 residues. For the CDR3, the DNA is TGTGCCAGCAGCCTCAGGGGGCGCGGGTACGAGCAGTACTTC. This translates into CASSLRGRGYEQYF.

In nucleotides, the CDR3 is TGTGCCAGCAGTTACTCGTGGCAGTCCTACGAGCAGTACTTC. Translating it yields CASSYSWQSYEQYF. This sequence joins TRBV6-5 and TRBJ2-7; no firm D call. Between the trimmed V and J ends, which lost 0 bases and 1 base, there was a span of 7 bases. From germline, CDR1 is MNHEY and CDR2 SVGAGI. This CDR3 contains 14 residues.

J is TRBJ2-2 and V is TRBV5-1; D not resolved. Germline V gene sequence: CDR1 SGHRS, CDR2 YFSETQ. The CDR3 contains 15 residues. Trimming took off 2 bases at V and 4 bases at J, with 12 bases between the two ends. The CDR3 reads CASSFSPGSTGELFF. For the CDR3, the DNA is TGCGCCAGCAGCTTTTCCCCCGGAAGCACCGGGGAGCTGTTTTTT.

The chain combines TRBV28 with TRBJ2-2; 7 nucleotides line up with TRBD1. Losses at the gene ends were 6 bases for V and 6 bases for J; bases not matched to a gene: 4. Per germline, CDR1 MDHEN and CDR2 SYDVKM. The CDR3 runs 13 residues. The CDR3 region is CASRITGAGELFF. The CDR3 coding sequence is TGTGCCAGCAGAATCACAGGGGCCGGGGAGCTGTTTTTT.

This chain uses TRBV4-1 with TRBJ2-5; D is ambiguous. Germline assignment: CDR1 MGHRA and CDR2 YSYEKL. This CDR3 comprises 13 residues. Trimming cost V 0 bases and J 1 base, with 3 bases left between them. This CDR3 reads CASSQESQETQYF. For the CDR3, the DNA is TGCGCCAGCAGCCAAGAGAGCCAAGAGACCCAGTACTTC.

The V gene is TRBV10-3, the J gene TRBJ2-7; TRBD1 matches at 10 bases. V dropped 6 bases and J dropped 5; count of bases not matched to a gene: 10. Per the germline V gene, CDR1 is ENHRY and CDR2 is SYGVKD. The CDR3 consists of 15 residues. The CDR3 DNA reads TGTGCCATCAGCGATCCGGGACAGGGGACCCACGAGCAGTACTTC. The encoded protein is CAISDPGQGTHEQYF.

Regarding this clone: Compared with germline, one end of the junction differs, possibly owing to a read error. The chain couples TRBV5-1 to TRBJ2-5; D may be TRBD1 (5 bases). CDR3 size: 15 residues. Germline values: CDR1 SGHRS, CDR2 YFSETQ. The CDR3 bases are TGCGCCAGCAGCCCGGGTTGGCAGGGAAGAGAGGCCCAGTACTTC. Encoded protein: CASSPGWQGREAQYF.

The V gene is TRBV28, the J gene TRBJ2-7; D may be TRBD1 (6 bases). V lost 2 bases, J lost 2 bases, and 10 bases lay in between. The CDR3 is 14 amino acids. In germline, CDR1 is MDHEN, CDR2 SYDVKM. CDR3 protein: CASSLLPGAYEQYF. The CDR3 DNA is TGTGCCAGCAGTTTACTACCAGGGGCCTACGAGCAGTACTTC.

This chain links TRBV19 with TRBJ1-4; the D gene is possibly TRBD1 (5 bases). CDR3 length: 14 amino acids. Trimming shortened V by 7 bases and J by 4 bases, and 13 bases separated the two germline ends. Per germline, CDR1 LNHDA and CDR2 SQIVND (reference sequence). The CDR3 here is CASTDRGSNEKLFF. DNA for the CDR3: TGTGCCAGTACCGACAGAGGGAGTAATGAAAAACTGTTTTTT.

The gene calls are TRBV7-9 and TRBJ1-4; 8 nucleotides agree with TRBD1. V lost 7 bases to trimming and J lost 5 bases; unmatched junction nucleotides: 9. Germline V gene sequence: CDR1 SEHNR, CDR2 FQNEAQ (reference sequence). The CDR3 runs to 15 residues. The CDR3 loop is CASKSQRTGNEKLFF. The CDR3 DNA reads TGTGCCAGCAAATCCCAAAGGACAGGGAATGAAAAACTGTTTTTT.

This rearrangement joins TRBV6-1 to TRBJ1-3; D gene ambiguous. V dropped 0 bases and J dropped 0 bases, with 6 bases sitting between them. Germline V gene sequence: CDR1 MNHNS, CDR2 SASEGT. The CDR3 is made up of 15 amino acids. The CDR3 DNA is TGTGCCAGCAGTGAAGCGCGCCTCTCTGGAAACACCATATATTTT. Translation gives CASSEARLSGNTIYF.

This sequence joins TRBV28 and TRBJ1-1; D not resolved. Per the germline V gene, CDR1 is MDHEN and CDR2 is SYDVKM. Trimming removed 7 bases at V and 5 bases at J, with 20 bases between. CDR3 length: 15 residues. For the CDR3, the DNA is TGTGCCAGCAAACAAGGTTCGGCCCGAGGGACTGAAGCTTTCTTT. It codes for CASKQGSARGTEAFF.

The chain recombines TRBV11-3 with TRBJ2-7; tentatively, D is TRBD1 (5 bases). Trimming took off 2 bases at V and 3 bases at J, with 8 bases between the two ends. CDR1 is SGHNT, CDR2 YENEEA, per germline. CDR3 length equals 13 residues. The CDR3 nucleotides are TGTGCCAGCAGCTTACGAGACAGCTACGAGCAGTACTTC. Its translation is CASSLRDSYEQYF.

The rearrangement joins TRBV9 to TRBJ2-7; TRBD2 agrees at 9 bases. CDR3 size: 14 residues. CDR1 is SGDLS, CDR2 YYNGEE, per germline. Trimming at V came to 3 bases and at J to 0 bases, leaving 1 base not matched to a gene. CDR3 amino acids: CASSGSGSSYEQYF. CDR3 in DNA: TGTGCCAGCAGCGGTAGCGGGAGCTCCTACGAGCAGTACTTC.

The chain recombines TRBV30 with TRBJ2-7; 7 bases agree with TRBD1. CDR3 length equals 13 residues. From germline, CDR1 is GTSNPN and CDR2 SVGIG (reference sequence). J was trimmed by 4 bases and V by 2 bases; bases with no gene match: 5. The CDR3 region has the DNA TGTGCCTGGAGTCCCAACAGGGGATACGAGCAGTACTTC. It yields the protein CAWSPNRGYEQYF.

The gene calls are TRBV5-1 and TRBJ1-4; 7 bases fit TRBD1. Per the germline V gene, CDR1 is SGHRS and CDR2 is YFSETQ. V gave up 0 bases and J gave up 5 bases; unmatched junction bases: 4. This CDR3 contains 15 residues. For the CDR3, the DNA is TGCGCCAGCAGCTTGGGTGGGACAGAGAATGAAAAACTGTTTTTT. Translation: CASSLGGTENEKLFF.

This chain links TRBV11-2 with TRBJ1-1; D is ambiguous. The CDR3 sequence is 13 residues long. Per germline, CDR1 SGHAT and CDR2 FQNNGV. V shed 0 bases and J shed 8 bases, with 10 bases lying between them. The CDR3 here is CASSLDKSLEAFF. The CDR3 DNA reads TGTGCCAGCAGCTTAGATAAGTCTCTCGAAGCTTTCTTT.

J is TRBJ2-1 and V is TRBV27; 8 nucleotides align to TRBD2. Germline V gives CDR1 MNHEY, CDR2 SMNVEV (reference sequence). V lost 5 bases and J lost 5; bases outside the gene matches: 8. There are 15 residues in the CDR3. CDR3 DNA: TGTGCCAGCAGTCCACCCACTAGCGGACACAATGAGCAGTTCTTC. This sequence encodes CASSPPTSGHNEQFF.

Note on this clone: The sample holds other DNA sequences that translate to the same CDR3. This chain uses TRBV5-1 with TRBJ1-4, with D maybe TRBD1 (6 bases). Germline V CDR1 and CDR2: SGHRS, YFSETQ. Trimming stripped 4 bases from V and 5 bases from J, with 12 bases between. The CDR3 extends over 14 amino acids. In DNA form, the CDR3 reads TGCGCCAGCAGCGGCGGACAGCCAAATGAAAAACTGTTTTTT. It specifies CASSGGQPNEKLFF.

The V and J genes are TRBV5-1 and TRBJ2-1; 7 bases map to TRBD2. The germline CDR1 and CDR2 sequences are SGHRS and YFSETQ. V shed 2 bases and J 6 bases; nucleotides not matched to a gene: 14. The CDR3 is made up of 17 amino acids. In DNA form, the CDR3 reads TGCGCCAGCAGCTTACCCTCCCCAGCGGGGAACTCCAATGAGCAGTTCTTC. It is translated as CASSLPSPAGNSNEQFF.

The V call is TRBV15, the J call TRBJ1-1; D is perhaps TRBD1 (5 bases). Germline V gene lookup returns CDR1 LNHNV and CDR2 YYDKDF (reference sequence). The CDR3 is made up of 15 amino acids. Trimming removed 0 bases at V and 6 bases at J, with 14 bases between. This chain's CDR3 is CATSRDTIVGAEAFF. The CDR3, as DNA: TGTGCCACCAGCAGAGATACAATCGTAGGGGCTGAAGCTTTCTTT.

J is TRBJ2-3 and V is TRBV28; weak D call: TRBD2 (6 bases). Trimming left V 11 bases short and J 0 bases short, with 9 bases between. This CDR3 is 12 amino acids long. Looked up from germline, CDR1 is MDHEN and CDR2 is SYDVKM. The CDR3 DNA sequence: TGTGCCGTAGGGACTAGCACAGATACGCAGTATTTT. This sequence encodes CAVGTSTDTQYF. The full variable domain, in which reference TRBV28 and TRBJ2-3 provide the parts outside the CDR3, is DVKVTQSSRYLVKRTGEKVFLECVQDMDHENMFWYRQDPGLGLRLIYFSYDVKMKEKGDIPEGYSVSREKKERFSLILESASTNQTSMYLCAVGTSTDTQYFGPGTRLTVL.

The chain carries TRBV11-2 and TRBJ2-2; possibly TRBD1 for D (6 bases). Germline assignment: CDR1 SGHAT and CDR2 FQNNGV. Trimming took 6 bases from V and 6 from J, leaving 14 bases between them. This CDR3 has 14 residues. CDR3: CASSKNRAPGELFF. The DNA of the CDR3 is TGTGCCAGCAGTAAGAACAGGGCCCCCGGGGAGCTGTTTTTT.

The J gene is TRBJ2-4, the V gene TRBV6-5; TRBD2 aligns across 7 bases. The CDR3 has 13 amino acids. The germline V gene has CDR1 MNHEY and CDR2 SVGAGI. V was pared by 5 bases and J by 12 bases, with 10 bases of the junction left unmatched. The CDR3 DNA follows: TGTGCCAGCAGTCCTCTCCGCGGGGGTACTCAGTACTTC. Protein product: CASSPLRGGTQYF.

V usage is TRBV11-2 and J usage is TRBJ2-1; 8 bases match TRBD2. With V trimmed by 2 bases and J by 10 bases, 13 bases remained unmatched. CDR1 is SGHAT and CDR2 is FQNNGV in the germline V gene. This CDR3 is 16 amino acids long. CDR3 sequence: CASSLWGVAGNLEQFF. The CDR3 DNA is TGTGCCAGCAGCTTATGGGGGGTAGCGGGAAATCTGGAGCAGTTCTTC. The variable domain in full, with the rest retrieved from reference TRBV11-2 and TRBJ2-1, is EAGVAQSPRYKIIEKRQSVAFWCNPISGHATLYWYQQILGQGPKLLIQFQNNGVVDDSQLPKDRFSAERLKGVDSTLKIQPAKLEDSAVYLCASSLWGVAGNLEQFFGPGTRLTVL.

The rearrangement joins TRBV6-1 to TRBJ2-5; tentatively, D is TRBD1 (5 bases). From germline, CDR1 is MNHNS and CDR2 SASEGT. The CDR3 has 17 residues. V lost 2 bases to trimming and J lost 5 bases, with 21 bases between them. The CDR3 here is CASSEPPLTVRGETQYF. CDR3 coding DNA: TGTGCCAGCAGTGAACCCCCCCTGACAGTCCGTGGGGAGACCCAGTACTTC.

J is TRBJ1-1 and V is TRBV6-4, with a possible D match to TRBD1 (5 bases). This CDR3 contains 12 residues. Germline CDR1 and CDR2: MRHNA and SNTAGT. The CDR3: CAKKREGTEAFF. CDR3 nucleotides: TGTGCTAAGAAACGGGAGGGGACTGAAGCTTTCTTT.

The rearrangement links TRBV5-5 to TRBJ2-7; D not certain. The CDR3 is 14 amino acids. Trimming took 2 bases from V and 2 from J, leaving 11 bases between them. The germline V gene encodes CDR1 SGHKS and CDR2 YYEKEE (reference sequence). The CDR3 region is CASSFRAGAYEQYF. For the CDR3, the DNA is TGTGCCAGCAGCTTTAGGGCAGGTGCCTACGAGCAGTACTTC.

The chain is built from TRBV2 and TRBJ2-5; 11 bases align to TRBD1. The V segment lost 6 bases and the J segment 4 bases; nucleotides outside the gene matches: 7. The germline CDR1 and CDR2 sequences are SNHLY and FYNNEI. This CDR3 is 15 amino acids long. CDR3 coding DNA: TGTGCCAGCAGGCTCCGGGACAGGGGGAGAGAGACCCAGTACTTC. It translates to CASRLRDRGRETQYF.